The 8 T cell receptor beta chains below come from one sample, sequenced in a study of T cell repertoires in cytomegalovirus infection. Via MiXCR, TCRdb re-called the reads, giving one row per CDR3 protein. The sample records 290,000 or so distinct CDR3 sequences, about 25% being singletons. Material: PBMCs. These receptors originate from a human donor in good health (CMV status not recorded). Some clones in this sample may be carry-over from other donors' samples.

The sample holds many counts of this clonotype. The genes are TRBV24-1 and TRBJ2-7, with TRBD1 as a possible D gene (6 bases). Germline CDR1 reads KGHDR; CDR2 reads SFDVKD. Trimming removed 2 bases at V and 3 bases at J, with 25 bases between. The CDR3 sequence is 19 residues long. CDR3 sequence (DNA): TGTGCCACCAGTGATTACCAGTATACCGGGACAATGGACCGCTACGAGCAGTACTTC. Its translation: CATSDYQYTGTMDRYEQYF.

The V gene is TRBV14, the J gene TRBJ1-5; D unresolved. In germline, CDR1 is SGHDN, CDR2 FVKESK. V shed 6 bases and J shed 2 bases, with 11 bases lying between them. This CDR3 has 14 residues. The DNA for the CDR3 is TGTGCCAGCAGTCAGAGCTGGGGCAATCAGCCCCAGCATTTT. Protein: CASSQSWGNQPQHF.

The CDR3 loop is CASSESRLAGGDEQFF. The CDR3 nucleotides read TGTGCCAGCAGTGAATCGAGGCTAGCGGGGGGTGATGAGCAGTTCTTC. The chain joins TRBV25-1 to TRBJ2-1; 11 bases fit TRBD2. CDR3 length: 16 residues. The trim removed 1 base at V and 8 bases at J, leaving 7 bases unmatched. The germline V gene encodes CDR1 MGHDK and CDR2 SYGVNS.

This chain links TRBV29-1 with TRBJ1-1; D is perhaps TRBD1 (5 bases). V lost 6 bases to trimming and J lost 1 base, with 12 bases between them. The CDR3 runs to 13 residues. Per the germline V gene, CDR1 is SQVTM and CDR2 is ANQGSEA. The CDR3 sequence is CSVLTAANTEAFF. The CDR3, as DNA: TGCAGCGTATTGACAGCAGCGAACACTGAAGCTTTCTTT.

This clonotype occurred many times. V gene TRBV7-2 combines with J gene TRBJ2-3, with 10 bases fitting TRBD2. V gave up 1 base and J gave up 5 bases; unmatched junction bases: 6. Per germline, CDR1 SGHTA and CDR2 FQGNSA. This CDR3 has 16 amino acids. As DNA, the CDR3 is TGTGCCAGCAGCTTAGGGCTAGCGGGAGATGGAGATACGCAGTATTTT. Protein product: CASSLGLAGDGDTQYF.

This clonotype showed up many times. This chain links TRBV7-2 with TRBJ1-1; D is ambiguous. V dropped 2 bases and J dropped 0 bases, with 7 bases sitting between them. CDR1 is SGHTA, CDR2 FQGNSA, per germline. The length of the CDR3 is 14 residues. The CDR3 nucleotides read TGTGCCAGCAGCTTATACAACATGAACACTGAAGCTTTCTTT. Its translation is CASSLYNMNTEAFF.

This clonotype occurred many times. The chain combines TRBV7-2 with TRBJ1-5; D is ambiguous. Germline assignment: CDR1 SGHTA and CDR2 FQGNSA. Trimming pared 4 bases from V and 2 bases from J, leaving 9 bases between. The CDR3 is 14 amino acids. In nucleotides, the CDR3 is TGTGCCAGCAGCTCTTCACGAGGCAATCAGCCCCAGCATTTT. Residues: CASSSSRGNQPQHF.

The genes are TRBV7-6 and TRBJ1-1; D uncertain. Trimming took off 5 bases at V and 10 bases at J, with 11 bases between the two ends. CDR1 and CDR2 (germline): SGHVS, FNYEAQ. The CDR3 contains 11 residues. In nucleotides, the CDR3 is TGTGCCAGCAGCAACCTCCCGGGAGCTTTCTTT. It codes for CASSNLPGAFF.